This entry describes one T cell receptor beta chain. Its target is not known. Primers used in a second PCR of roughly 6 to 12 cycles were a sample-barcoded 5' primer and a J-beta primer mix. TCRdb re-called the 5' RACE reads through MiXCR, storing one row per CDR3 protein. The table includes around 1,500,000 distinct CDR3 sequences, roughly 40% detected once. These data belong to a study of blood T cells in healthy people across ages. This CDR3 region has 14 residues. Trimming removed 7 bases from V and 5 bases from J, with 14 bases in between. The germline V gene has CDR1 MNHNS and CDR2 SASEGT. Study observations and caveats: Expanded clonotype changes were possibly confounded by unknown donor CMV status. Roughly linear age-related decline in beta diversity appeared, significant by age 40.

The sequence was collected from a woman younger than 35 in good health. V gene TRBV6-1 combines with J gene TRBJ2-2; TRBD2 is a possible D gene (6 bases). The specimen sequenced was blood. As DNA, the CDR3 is TGTGCCAGCATGGCGGGGCCAGGAACCGGGGAGCTGTTTTTT. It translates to CASMAGPGTGELFF.